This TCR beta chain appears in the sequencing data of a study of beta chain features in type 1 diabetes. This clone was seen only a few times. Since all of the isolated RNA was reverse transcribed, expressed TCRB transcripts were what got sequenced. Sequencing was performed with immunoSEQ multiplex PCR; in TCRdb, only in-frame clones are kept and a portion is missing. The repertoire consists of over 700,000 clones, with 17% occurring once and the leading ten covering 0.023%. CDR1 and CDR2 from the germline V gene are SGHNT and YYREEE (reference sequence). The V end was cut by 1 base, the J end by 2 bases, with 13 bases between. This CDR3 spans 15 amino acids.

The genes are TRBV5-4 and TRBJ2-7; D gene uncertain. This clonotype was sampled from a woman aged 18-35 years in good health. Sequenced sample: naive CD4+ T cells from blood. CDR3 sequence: CASSLSTKSTYEQYF. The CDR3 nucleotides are TGTGCCAGCAGCTTGTCAACCAAGTCGACCTACGAGCAGTACTTC.